The 24 T cell receptor delta chains presented below share a single source sample, sequenced in a study of human gamma delta and Vdelta1 T cells. TCRdb called clones from the PCR reads again using CATT. This table has several thousand delta-chain clones, more than 20% appearing once. Specimen: naive CD27+ Vdelta1 gamma-delta T cells from blood. These receptors were obtained from a human donor in good health.

This clone is labeled medium-sized (0.01 to 0.1%). This likely came from a read error, as a far larger clone is one base away. This chain joins TRDV1 and TRDJ1; D perhaps matches TRDD2 (6 bases). Germline-derived CDR1 and CDR2 are TSWWSYY and QGS. This CDR3 is built from 20 residues. V lost 5 bases to trimming and J lost 0 bases, with 28 bases between them. CDR3 in amino acids: CALGPFKGPFPGMYTDKLIF. CDR3 in DNA: TGTGCTCTTGGGCCCTTTAAAGGTCCCTTCCCTGGTATGTACACCGATAAACTCATCTTT.

J is TRDJ1 and V is TRDV1; D possibly corresponds to TRDD3 (6 bases). The CDR3 spans 12 residues. CDR1 is TSWWSYY and CDR2 is QGS in the germline V gene. Between the trimmed V and J ends, which lost 3 bases and 8 bases, there was a span of 10 bases. The CDR3 DNA reads TGTGCTCTTGGGGACCGGGGGACCAAACTCATCTTT. The encoded protein is CALGDRGTKLIF.

The sample holds a few counts of this clone. This chain links TRDV1 with TRDJ1; TRDD3 matches at 11 bases. CDR1 and CDR2 from the germline V gene are TSWWSYY and QGS. Unmatched junction bases numbered 10, after V lost 6 bases and J lost 4 bases. The CDR3 is made up of 16 amino acids. This CDR3 is CALGGYILGDSDKLIF. CDR3 nucleotide sequence: TGTGCTCTTGGAGGATATATACTGGGGGATAGCGATAAACTCATCTTT.

The chain recombines TRDV1 with TRDJ1; D not certain. V was cut by 5 bases and J by 5 bases, with 27 bases left in between. The CDR3 sequence is 18 residues long. Looked up from germline, CDR1 is TSWWSYY and CDR2 is QGS. CDR3 DNA: TGTGCTCTTGGGTCCCCCCAATTCCCGACCCCCCCAGGAGATAAACTCATCTTT. It translates to CALGSPQFPTPPGDKLIF.

The chain joins TRDV1 to TRDJ1, with D possibly matching TRDD3 (6 bases). V was cut by 5 bases and J by 8 bases, with 24 bases left in between. The CDR3 has 16 residues. The germline V gene encodes CDR1 TSWWSYY and CDR2 QGS. The CDR3 nucleotides are TGTGCTCTTGGGATGCGCGCGACCAGGGGGAGACGCAAACTCATCTTT. It specifies CALGMRATRGRRKLIF.

V and J are TRDV1 and TRDJ1; D unclear. Germline V gene lookup returns CDR1 TSWWSYY and CDR2 QGS. V was clipped by 4 bases and J by 0 bases, with 24 bases between them. This CDR3 region has 19 residues. The CDR3 protein is CALGGTSASRAPYTDKLIF. The CDR3 DNA sequence: TGTGCTCTTGGGGGAACCTCGGCCTCTCGGGCCCCGTACACCGATAAACTCATCTTT.

In regard to this clone: The sample contains more than one DNA sequence encoding this CDR3. The rearrangement links TRDV1 to TRDJ1; TRDD3 agrees at 8 bases. Germline CDR1 reads TSWWSYY; CDR2 reads QGS. CDR3 size: 23 residues. With 3 bases clipped from V and 2 bases from J, the junction kept 29 bases outside the gene matches. The CDR3 here is CALGEHIPNPLYWGSRWTDKLIF. CDR3 coding DNA: TGTGCTCTTGGGGAGCACATTCCGAATCCTCTATACTGGGGGTCGAGATGGACCGATAAACTCATCTTT.

With regard to this clone: The protein in TCRdb stems from a much larger clone and differs at residue 15 from this DNA's translation, likely a read error; here the protein is translated from the DNA. The chain is built from TRDV1 and TRDJ1; 11 bases map to TRDD3. The CDR3 spans 20 residues. Germline trimming cut 0 bases from V and 3 bases from J; bases unmatched to any gene: 15. Per the germline V gene, CDR1 is TSWWSYY and CDR2 is QGS. CDR3 sequence reads: CALGELTTPYWGIYSDKLIF. The CDR3 DNA sequence: TGTGCTCTTGGGGAACTAACGACTCCGTACTGGGGGATATACTCCGATAAACTCATCTTT.

As concerns this clone: TCRdb's listed protein matches a much larger clone and diverges from this DNA's translation at residue 12, likely through a read error; the protein shown comes from the DNA. This chain uses TRDV1 with TRDJ1; 9 bases match TRDD3. This CDR3 has 22 residues. J was trimmed by 1 base and V by 0 bases; bases with no gene match: 21. Germline values: CDR1 TSWWSYY, CDR2 QGS. The CDR3 region has the DNA TGTGCTCTTGGGGAACTGTTGCTCCGTGGATACCGGGGGATACCTTCCACCGATAAACTCATCTTT. Its translation: CALGELLLRGYRGIPSTDKLIF.

On this clone itself: It differs at one base from a far larger clone, so likely a read error. Other DNA sequences of this sample code for an identical CDR3. The chain carries TRDV1 and TRDJ1; 9 nucleotides match TRDD3. The CDR3 loop spans 21 amino acids. Germline trimming cut 5 bases from V and 0 bases from J; bases unmatched to any gene: 22. Germline assignment: CDR1 TSWWSYY and CDR2 QGS. DNA of the CDR3: TGTGCTCTTGGGACAGGGGATACGCTTAGGGCCCCCTCAAAGTACACCGATAAACTCATCTTT. It translates to CALGTGDTLRAPSKYTDKLIF.

With respect to this clone: The TCRdb protein comes from a much larger clone and disagrees with this DNA's translation at residue 15, likely due to a read error; the protein given here is derived from the DNA. This chain links TRDV1 with TRDJ1; 8 bases map to TRDD3. Germline V gives CDR1 TSWWSYY, CDR2 QGS. The CDR3 covers 22 residues. V dropped 2 bases and J dropped 1; count of bases not matched to a gene: 24. The CDR3 reads CALGEVQNFRIDTGDTTDKLIF. CDR3 coding DNA: TGTGCTCTTGGGGAAGTCCAAAACTTCCGGATAGATACTGGGGATACCACCGATAAACTCATCTTT.

The chain carries TRDV1 and TRDJ1, with a weak D call TRDD3 (5 bases). CDR1 and CDR2 (germline): TSWWSYY, QGS. The CDR3 runs 18 residues. V was pared by 4 bases and J by 0 bases, with 21 bases between. CDR3 protein: CALGVRLPVGRYTDKLIF. The DNA for the CDR3 is TGTGCTCTTGGGGTAAGACTCCCCGTGGGGAGGTACACCGATAAACTCATCTTT.

The V and J genes are TRDV1 and TRDJ2; D may be TRDD2 (5 bases). The V end was cut by 3 bases, the J end by 3 bases, with 8 bases between. The CDR3 is 14 amino acids. Germline CDR1 reads TSWWSYY; CDR2 reads QGS. CDR3 protein: CALGDPLLTAQLFF. CDR3 nucleotide sequence: TGTGCTCTTGGGGACCCCCTACTGACAGCACAACTCTTCTTT.

In its sample, this clone was seen a few times. V is TRDV1 and J is TRDJ1; no clear D gene. Germline assignment: CDR1 TSWWSYY and CDR2 QGS. The CDR3 totals 13 residues. The V end lost 4 bases, the J end lost 5 bases, and 11 bases lay between the germline ends. The CDR3 nucleotides are TGTGCTCTTGGGGCTCGAACAGGTGATAAACTCATCTTT. Amino acids: CALGARTGDKLIF.

This clone came up a few times. This rearrangement joins TRDV1 to TRDJ1, with D unclear. This CDR3 contains 14 residues. V was clipped by 2 bases and J by 0 bases, with 7 bases between them. Germline-derived CDR1 and CDR2 are TSWWSYY and QGS. The CDR3 is CALGEWRHTDKLIF. DNA for the CDR3: TGTGCTCTTGGGGAATGGAGGCACACCGATAAACTCATCTTT.

In its sample, this clone was seen a few times. TCRdb's listed protein matches a much larger clone and diverges from this DNA's translation at residue 14, likely through a read error; the protein shown comes from the DNA. This chain joins TRDV2 and TRDJ1, with 13 bases aligning to TRDD3. With V trimmed by 3 bases and J by 4 bases, 16 bases remained unmatched. This CDR3 has 19 residues. Germline loops: CDR1 GEAIGNYY, CDR2 EKD. CDR3 amino acids: CACDLELGDTLADIDKLIF. Here the CDR3 DNA reads TGTGCCTGTGACCTAGAACTGGGGGATACGTTGGCCGACATCGATAAACTCATCTTT.

The chain links TRDV1 to TRDJ1, with a possible D match to TRDD2 (6 bases). Deletions cut 0 bases from V and 3 bases from J, with 26 bases between. Germline assignment: CDR1 TSWWSYY and CDR2 QGS. This CDR3 has 20 residues. The CDR3 loop reads CALGELVPFPTRRYADKLIF. The DNA for the CDR3 is TGTGCTCTTGGGGAACTAGTCCCCTTCCCGACCCGGAGGTATGCCGATAAACTCATCTTT.

Comment on this clone: The mismatch at residue 5 between this DNA's translation and the TCRdb protein of a much larger clone likely reflects a read error; the protein shown is translated from the DNA. The rearrangement joins TRDV1 to TRDJ1; 13 nucleotides line up with TRDD3. This CDR3 contains 22 residues. Per germline, CDR1 TSWWSYY and CDR2 QGS. Unmatched junction bases numbered 23, after V lost 4 bases and J lost 3 bases. CDR3 protein: CALGVLPLPALLGDTRSDKLIF. The CDR3 DNA follows: TGTGCTCTTGGGGTACTTCCCCTCCCTGCCCTACTGGGGGATACGCGATCCGATAAACTCATCTTT.

This clone was counted only a few times. The translation of this DNA and the TCRdb protein of a much larger clone differ at residue 13, probably owing to a read error; the protein shown here is translated from the DNA. The rearrangement joins TRDV1 to TRDJ1; D might be TRDD2 or TRDD3, each matching 7 bases. Germline values: CDR1 TSWWSYY, CDR2 QGS. V lost 2 bases and J 1 base, leaving 29 bases between the germline ends. The CDR3 is 21 amino acids. CDR3 sequence (DNA): TGTGCTCTTGGGGAAAAATTTCGCTTCCTATCTGGGGGTACGGGCACCGATAAACTCATCTTT. Protein product: CALGEKFRFLSGGTGTDKLIF.

V gene TRDV1 combines with J gene TRDJ1, with D unresolved. CDR1 and CDR2 from the germline V gene are TSWWSYY and QGS. Trimming stripped 0 bases from V and 4 bases from J, with 15 bases between. This CDR3 has 16 residues. The DNA of the CDR3 is TGTGCTCTTGGGGAACTCCTCCTTTTGTCTGTCGATAAACTCATCTTT. Protein product: CALGELLLLSVDKLIF.

A word on this clone: This sequence is one base from a far larger clone and is likely a read error. The sample contains more than one DNA sequence encoding this CDR3. V gene TRDV1 combines with J gene TRDJ1; 9 positions agree with TRDD3. This CDR3 has 21 amino acids. Germline-derived CDR1 and CDR2 are TSWWSYY and QGS. V was pared by 3 bases and J by 0 bases, with 20 bases of the junction left unmatched. CDR3 coding DNA: TGTGCTCTTGGGGAGTCCTCCCTCCGGACGTGGGGGATATGGGACACCGATAAACTCATCTTT. Protein sequence: CALGESSLRTWGIWDTDKLIF.

This clone was observed a handful of times. Other DNA sequences in the same sample also yield this CDR3. V and J are TRDV1 and TRDJ1; TRDD3 matches at 13 bases. Germline CDR1 TSWWSYY, CDR2 QGS. The CDR3 extends over 25 amino acids. With 0 bases clipped from V and 0 bases from J, the junction kept 25 bases outside the gene matches. The chain's CDR3 is CALGELGWIPTPYWGIRSYTDKLIF. CDR3 DNA: TGTGCTCTTGGGGAACTTGGATGGATCCCGACCCCGTACTGGGGGATACGGAGCTACACCGATAAACTCATCTTT.

This chain connects TRDV1 to TRDJ1, with no clear D. V lost 0 bases, J lost 0 bases, and 14 bases lay in between. This CDR3 comprises 17 residues. CDR1 and CDR2 (germline): TSWWSYY, QGS. CDR3 DNA sequence: TGTGCTCTTGGGGAACTATTAGGACCTTTGTACACCGATAAACTCATCTTT. Protein: CALGELLGPLYTDKLIF.

The chain employs TRDV1 and TRDJ1; TRDD3 matches 13 bases. From germline, CDR1 is TSWWSYY and CDR2 QGS. This CDR3 contains 21 residues. The V gene end was trimmed by 9 bases and the J gene end by 3 bases; junction bases not matched to a gene: 25. CDR3 loop: CALDLPSLSLLGDTRSDKLIF. The CDR3 nucleotides read TGTGCTCTGGACCTCCCTTCCCTATCCTTACTGGGGGATACGCGATCCGATAAACTCATCTTT.